These 27 T cell receptor beta chains came from one sample sequenced in a study of tumor-infiltrating lymphocytes in primary liver carcinoma. With around 450 ng total RNA as template and a constant-region primer, TCR beta cDNA was made. It was through three nested multiplex PCR rounds of slightly modified ARM-PCR that TCR beta libraries arose. Both of the initial two PCR rounds ran for around 10 cycles and employed TRBV1-TRBV30 forward primers alongside a C-beta reverse primer. MiXCR, applied by TCRdb to the multiplex PCR reads, yields one record per CDR3 protein. The sample lists about 320,000 distinct CDR3 sequences, around three fifths occurring once. Extraction also yielded germline DNA, while blood RNA was obtained from unsorted whole blood. The specimen sequenced was peripheral blood. The receptor source for this set is a woman in her 30s with primary liver carcinoma and hepatitis B virus infection.

Of note for this clonotype: Sequence at one end of the junction differs from germline and may be a read error. The chain uses TRBV6-2 or TRBV6-3 and TRBJ2-5; D gene unclear. CDR1 and CDR2 (germline): MNHEY, SVGEGT. The CDR3 sequence is 14 residues long. Here the CDR3 reads CASSYLSAQVTQYF. CDR3 bases: TGTGCCAGCAGTTACTTGTCGGCTCAAGTGACCCAGTACTTC.

About this clonotype itself: The CDR3 end shows no conserved phenylalanine or tryptophan, and so a read error is likely. The chain combines TRBV13 with TRBJ2-7, with 9 positions matching TRBD1. Germline loops: CDR1 PRHDT, CDR2 FYEKMQ (reference sequence). V was clipped by 5 bases and J by 4 bases; unmatched bases: 3. This CDR3 has 13 amino acids. The DNA of the CDR3 is TGTGCCAGCAGCCTACAGGGGGCGTACGAGCAGTACCTC. It translates to CASSLQGAYEQYL.

With regard to this clonotype: This CDR3 fails to terminate in the conserved phenylalanine or tryptophan, so it likely reflects a read error. V usage is TRBV11-2 and J usage is TRBJ2-5; tentatively, D is TRBD1 or TRBD2 (5 bases each). The CDR3 totals 13 residues. The V gene's germline CDR1 is SGHAT and CDR2 FQNNGV. CDR3 protein: CASSRDLQETQYL. DNA of the CDR3: TGTGCCAGCAGCCGGGACCTACAAGAAACCCAGTACTTA.

A word on this clonotype: At one boundary the junction diverges from the germline segment, which might be a read error. J is TRBJ1-2 and V is TRBV16, with 9 bases identical to TRBD1. The CDR3 has 16 amino acids. Per germline, CDR1 KGHSY and CDR2 FQNENV. In DNA, the CDR3 is TGTGCCAGTAGCCAACTGTTACAGGGGGCGCAGGATGGCTACACCTTC. It is translated as CASSQLLQGAQDGYTF.

This clonotype was detected only a few times. The chain is built from TRBV28 and TRBJ2-7; the match to TRBD1 covers 8 bases. In germline, CDR1 is MDHEN, CDR2 SYDVKM. The J segment lost 3 bases and the V segment lost 8 bases, leaving 0 bases of the junction unmatched. This CDR3 contains 11 residues. The CDR3 here is CASGQGYEQYF. The CDR3 DNA is TGTGCCAGCGGACAGGGCTACGAGCAGTACTTC.

As regards this clonotype: A much larger clone lies a single base off, so this may be a read error. The J gene is TRBJ2-1, the V gene TRBV29-1; the D gene is possibly TRBD1 (7 bases). CDR1 and CDR2 from the germline V gene are SQVTM and ANQGSEA. The CDR3 contains 12 residues. The germline V and J ends were trimmed by 6 bases and 9 bases, with 15 bases remaining between them. CDR3 sequence (DNA): TGCAGCGTGCAGGGGGGATGGAGTGAGCAGTTCTTC. This sequence encodes CSVQGGWSEQFF.

This clonotype was counted many times. The chain joins TRBV4-2 to TRBJ1-6; D ambiguous. With 6 bases removed from V and 0 bases from J, the gap between germline ends came to 9 bases. The CDR3 extends over 15 amino acids. Germline-derived CDR1 and CDR2 are LGHNA and YNFKEQ. The CDR3 bases are TGTGCCAGCAGTCTAAGGAGCTCCTATAATTCACCCCTCCACTTT. This translates into CASSLRSSYNSPLHF.

This clonotype was observed a single time. The chain combines TRBV12-3 or TRBV12-4 with TRBJ2-7, with D maybe TRBD1 (5 bases). This CDR3 comprises 15 residues. Trimming removed 1 base at V and 9 bases at J, with 19 bases between. CDR3 bases: TGTGCCAGCAGTTTAGTGCAGGGTAGTGGATACTGGCAGTACTTC. Translation gives CASSLVQGSGYWQYF.

This clonotype was counted only a few times. V gene TRBV5-1 combines with J gene TRBJ1-4; no reliable D call. The CDR3 has 14 residues. Germline CDR1 SGHRS, CDR2 YFSETQ. The V gene lost 0 bases and the J gene lost 3 bases, with 6 bases spanning the gap. This CDR3 is CASSLGGANEKLFF. Written as DNA, the CDR3 is TGCGCCAGCAGCTTGGGGGGAGCTAATGAAAAACTGTTTTTT.

This clonotype was counted ten times or more. This chain links TRBV6-5 with TRBJ2-7; unclear D gene. From germline, CDR1 is MNHEY and CDR2 SVGAGI. This CDR3 is 13 amino acids long. Trimming shortened V by 2 bases and J by 3 bases, and 8 bases separated the two germline ends. The CDR3 sequence: CASSYDSDYEQYF. Here the CDR3 DNA reads TGTGCCAGCAGTTACGACTCAGACTACGAGCAGTACTTC.

Points on this clonotype: Just one base apart from a much larger clone, this may be a read error. CDR3 residues: CASSDGNTRELFF. The DNA for the CDR3 is TGTGCCAGCAGTGATGGCAACACCAGGGAGCTGTTTTTT. The gene calls are TRBV6-1 and TRBJ2-2; no clear D. The germline V gene encodes CDR1 MNHNS and CDR2 SASEGT. This CDR3 has 13 residues.

Regarding this clonotype: An end of the junction differs from the germline gene, which may be a read error. This chain uses TRBV6-5 with TRBJ1-6; a possible D gene is TRBD1 (6 bases). Germline values: CDR1 MNHEY, CDR2 SVGAGI. This CDR3 comprises 15 residues. The CDR3 spells CASSSWQGYNSPLQF. CDR3 DNA: TGTGCCAGCAGTTCTTGGCAGGGGTATAATTCACCCCTCCAGTTT.

Points on this clonotype: It may be a read error: a sequence one base away is much more abundant. The genes are TRBV12-3 or TRBV12-4 and TRBJ2-1, with 12 bases that match TRBD2. Trimming cost V 7 bases and J 4 bases; bases outside gene matches: 11. The CDR3 extends over 17 amino acids. CDR3 sequence (DNA): TGTGCCAGCACCCCGGGACTAGCGGGCTACCCGTACAATGAGCAGTTCTTC. It yields the protein CASTPGLAGYPYNEQFF.

A remark on this clonotype: Since a much larger clone is just one base distant, this may be a read error. V is TRBV29-1 and J is TRBJ1-1, with a tentative D call TRBD1 (6 bases). Per the germline V gene, CDR1 is SQVTM and CDR2 is ANQGSEA. The CDR3 contains 13 residues. CDR3: CSVEVGQSTEALF. The CDR3 region has the DNA TGCAGCGTTGAAGTAGGACAGTCCACTGAAGCTCTCTTT.

The chain uses TRBV7-8 and TRBJ2-3; 11 bases map to TRBD2. The CDR3 is 16 amino acids. V lost 5 bases, J lost 3 bases, and 7 bases stayed unmatched. In germline, CDR1 is SGHVS, CDR2 FQNEAQ. The CDR3 spells CASSVGTSGRTDTQYF. CDR3 coding DNA: TGTGCCAGCAGCGTCGGGACTAGCGGACGTACAGATACGCAGTATTTT.

This clonotype was seen ten or more times. J is TRBJ2-7 and V is TRBV6-5; D is tentatively TRBD1 or TRBD2 (5 bases each). Germline V gene lookup returns CDR1 MNHEY and CDR2 SVGAGI. Trimming cost V 6 bases and J 1 base, with 10 bases left between them. The CDR3 is 13 amino acids. In nucleotides, the CDR3 is TGTGCCAGCAGGAATGGGGGTTCCTACGAGCAGTACTTC. It encodes CASRNGGSYEQYF.

The V call is TRBV29-1, the J call TRBJ1-1; TRBD1 agrees at 7 bases. CDR1 SQVTM and CDR2 ANQGSEA come from the germline V gene. This CDR3 has 12 residues. V gave up 5 bases and J gave up 4 bases; unmatched junction bases: 4. CDR3 DNA: TGCAGCGTTAAGACAGGGAGCACTGAAGCTTTCTTT. It specifies CSVKTGSTEAFF.

This clonotype was observed once. This may come from a read error, since a much larger clone is one base off. V is TRBV7-8 and J is TRBJ2-7, with TRBD2 identical over 9 bases. The germline V gene has CDR1 SGHVS and CDR2 FQNEAQ. Trimming removed 3 bases from V and 7 bases from J; junction bases left unmatched: 10. The CDR3 runs to 15 residues. The CDR3 is CASSLTGTSYNEQYF. The CDR3 DNA reads TGTGCCAGCAGCTTGACCGGGACTAGCTACAATGAGCAGTACTTC. The full variable domain, completed using reference TRBV7-8 and TRBJ2-7, is GAGVSQSPRYKVAKRGQDVALRCDPISGHVSLFWYQQALGQGPEFLTYFQNEAQLDKSGLPSDRFFAERPEGSVSTLKIQRTQQEDSAVYLCASSLTGTSYNEQYFGPGTRLTVT.

This clonotype was recorded at least ten times. The chain uses TRBV4-2 and TRBJ2-1, with 8 nucleotides matching TRBD2. The CDR3 contains 17 residues. The V and J ends lost 0 bases and 4 bases, in that order; junction bases with no gene match: 8. CDR1 is LGHNA and CDR2 is YNFKEQ in the germline V gene. The CDR3 DNA reads TGTGCCAGCAGCCAAGATCCAAGCGGGAGCGAATACAATGAGCAGTTCTTC. The encoded protein is CASSQDPSGSEYNEQFF.

V is TRBV5-6 and J is TRBJ2-2, with TRBD1 as a possible D gene (5 bases). V lost 0 bases and J 7 bases, leaving 19 bases between the germline ends. The CDR3 loop spans 17 amino acids. CDR1 and CDR2 (germline): SGHDT, YYEEEE. The CDR3 nucleotides read TGTGCCAGCAGCTTGGGCTTTGTGACAGATCCTGGCGGGGAGCTGTTTTTT. Protein sequence: CASSLGFVTDPGGELFF.

This clonotype was detected many times. The V and J genes are TRBV4-1 and TRBJ1-1; possible D gene TRBD1, 6 bases. Germline CDR1 is MGHRA and CDR2 is YSYEKL. V dropped 3 bases and J dropped 7 bases, with 9 bases sitting between them. This CDR3 contains 12 residues. CDR3 DNA sequence: TGCGCCAGCAGCCACCACAGGGATGAAGCTTTCTTT. This translates into CASSHHRDEAFF.

V gene TRBV7-9 combines with J gene TRBJ2-7; TRBD2 aligns across 8 bases. Trimming removed 5 bases from V and 3 bases from J; junction bases left unmatched: 12. Germline-derived CDR1 and CDR2 are SEHNR and FQNEAQ (reference sequence). The CDR3 runs to 16 residues. CDR3 in amino acids: CASSETSGRAVYEQYF. CDR3 DNA sequence: TGTGCCAGCAGCGAGACTTCCGGGAGGGCCGTCTACGAGCAGTACTTC. Looking up the rest from reference TRBV7-9 and TRBJ2-7 gives the full variable domain: DTGVSQNPRHKITKRGQNVTFRCDPISEHNRLYWYRQTLGQGPEFLTYFQNEAQLEKSRLLSDRFSAERPKGSFSTLEIQRTEQGDSAMYLCASSETSGRAVYEQYFGPGTRLTVT.

As to this clonotype: A much more abundant neighbour one base away suggests this may be a read error. The chain carries TRBV6-6 and TRBJ2-1; 13 positions agree with TRBD2. Looked up from germline, CDR1 is MNHNY and CDR2 is SVGAGI (reference sequence). This CDR3 comprises 15 residues. The DNA of the CDR3 is TGTACCAGCAGACGAACTAGCGGGAGGGCCGCTGAGCAGTTCTTC. Protein: CTSRRTSGRAAEQFF.

V gene TRBV4-3 combines with J gene TRBJ2-7; 11 bases match TRBD2. Germline V gene data show CDR1 as LGHNA and CDR2 as YSLEER. The CDR3 contains 17 residues. J gave up 2 bases and V 0 bases, and 6 bases lay outside the gene matches. The CDR3 DNA is TGCGCCAGCAGCCAAGATAGGATGACTAGCGGGGCCTACGAGCAGTACTTC. Its translation: CASSQDRMTSGAYEQYF.

Comment on this clonotype: This clone may be a read error of a much larger clone one base away. This chain links TRBV6-5 with TRBJ2-1, with a tentative D call TRBD2 (5 bases). Germline V CDR1 and CDR2: MNHEY, SVGAGI. CDR3 size: 17 residues. V was trimmed by 8 bases and J by 5 bases, leaving 25 bases between them. CDR3 bases: TGTGCCAGCCGTTGGGCTAGCAGACGGCAGAGGAACAATGAGCAGTTCTTC. It specifies CASRWASRRQRNNEQFF.

The chain recombines TRBV6-2 or TRBV6-3 with TRBJ2-1, with TRBD1 matching over 7 bases. Trimming removed 1 base from V and 5 bases from J; junction bases left unmatched: 2. Germline CDR1 reads MNHEY; CDR2 reads SVGEGT. The CDR3 consists of 14 residues. As DNA, the CDR3 is TGTGCCAGCAGTTACTATCAGGGGGACAATGAGCAGTTCTTC. Its translation: CASSYYQGDNEQFF.

This clonotype was counted a few times. This clone may be a read error of a much larger clone one base away. The chain combines TRBV29-1 with TRBJ1-1, with D hard to call. The CDR3 length is 13 residues. Germline values: CDR1 SQVTM, CDR2 ANQGSEA. The DNA for the CDR3 is TGCAGCGTTGCTGAACAGATTAACATTGAAGCTTTCTTT. Protein sequence: CSVAEQINIEAFF.